This T cell receptor beta chain was captured by sequencing in a study of T cell responses to AZD1222 COVID-19 vaccine. The study's findings and limits: With dominance at 160-218 and 743-854, vaccine-associated CD4 TCRs spanned spike. Donor demographics were predominantly white British with a female majority; clonal diversity may be underestimated. Unmutated regions of variants are reportedly targeted by nearly half of spike-specific TCRs. The breadth and depth of Spike-specific TCRs increased once two AZD1222 doses had been given.

The ends lost 6 bases at V and 2 bases at J; junction bases unmatched: 13. The CDR3 is made up of 16 amino acids. CDR1 is SGHRS and CDR2 is YFSETQ in the germline V gene. The repertoire was sequenced with immunoSEQ multiplex PCR; TCRdb's copy has only in-frame clones and lacks some. Here the sample spans more than 250,000 clones, 93% being singletons. As to this clone: Its target is not known.

This receptor was obtained from an adult in good health. This chain connects TRBV5-1 to TRBJ1-1; 7 bases line up with TRBD1. Specimen: peripheral blood, collected on day 0 of AZD1222 vaccination. CDR3: CASTESPGQLNTEAFF. The CDR3 nucleotides read TGCGCCAGCACAGAAAGTCCGGGACAGCTAAACACTGAAGCTTTCTTT.